The 25 T cell receptor beta chains reported below all come from one sample, sequenced in a study of blood T cell repertoires in COVID-19. Data came from immunoSEQ multiplex PCR; TCRdb stores just in-frame clones and leaves some out. Among 130,000 to 150,000 clones listed, over 70% were seen once. The sample comprised PBMCs or T cells enriched from blood (not recorded which). All receptors come from a man between 60 and 75 years old who had recovered from COVID-19.

The chain combines TRBV5-4 with TRBJ1-1; D unresolved. V lost 3 bases to trimming and J lost 5 bases, with 8 bases between them. CDR1 SGHNT and CDR2 YYREEE come from the germline V gene (reference sequence). The CDR3 covers 12 residues. CDR3 sequence (DNA): TGTGCCAGCAGCTCACCCCAGACTGAAGCTTTCTTT. Protein product: CASSSPQTEAFF.

The chain recombines TRBV7-9 with TRBJ2-7; D might be TRBD1 (6 bases). This CDR3 is built from 19 residues. V lost 7 bases and J 2 bases, leaving 30 bases between the germline ends. Germline assignment: CDR1 SEHNR and CDR2 FQNEAQ (reference sequence). CDR3 protein: CASTLFRDTTSQRTYEQYF. The CDR3 nucleotides read TGTGCCAGCACGCTTTTTCGGGACACAACCTCCCAGAGGACCTACGAGCAGTACTTC. Combining the CDR3 with reference TRBV7-9 and TRBJ2-7 gives the whole variable domain DTGVSQNPRHKITKRGQNVTFRCDPISEHNRLYWYRQTLGQGPEFLTYFQNEAQLEKSRLLSDRFSAERPKGSFSTLEIQRTEQGDSAMYLCASTLFRDTTSQRTYEQYFGPGTRLTVT.

V is TRBV11-2 and J is TRBJ1-1; D may be TRBD1 (6 bases). In germline, CDR1 is SGHAT, CDR2 FQNNGV. The ends were cut back, 6 bases at V and 0 bases at J, with 23 bases in the middle. The CDR3 has 18 residues. For the CDR3, the DNA is TGTGCCAGCAGGCCAGTCGGCCCCAGGGGCCCGTTGAACACTGAAGCTTTCTTT. Amino acid sequence: CASRPVGPRGPLNTEAFF.

The gene calls are TRBV5-4 and TRBJ1-4; D remains ambiguous. The CDR3 length is 16 residues. CDR1 and CDR2 (germline): SGHNT, YYREEE (reference sequence). V lost 4 bases and J 2 bases, leaving 15 bases between the germline ends. The CDR3 nucleotides are TGTGCCAGCAGCGCAAACAGCGGTAGGACTAATGAAAAACTGTTTTTT. Protein product: CASSANSGRTNEKLFF.

The V and J genes are TRBV5-1 and TRBJ2-2; D possibly corresponds to TRBD2 (5 bases). V gave up 5 bases and J gave up 2 bases, with 7 bases separating them. In germline, CDR1 is SGHRS, CDR2 YFSETQ. The CDR3 contains 13 residues. The DNA for the CDR3 is TGCGCCAGCAGTGAGGGAAACACCGGGGAGCTGTTTTTT. Encoded protein: CASSEGNTGELFF.

The CDR3 here is CASSLSGTGAPGYTF. The CDR3, as DNA: TGTGCCAGCAGCCTGTCCGGGACAGGGGCTCCGGGCTACACCTTC. The chain joins TRBV5-8 to TRBJ1-2, with 10 bases aligning to TRBD1. J was trimmed by 8 bases and V by 4 bases; bases with no gene match: 11. The CDR3 contains 15 residues. Germline V lookup: CDR1 SGHTS, CDR2 YDEGEE.

The chain uses TRBV19 and TRBJ2-7; 7 bases map to TRBD2. CDR1 is LNHDA and CDR2 is SQIVND in the germline V gene (reference sequence). V trimming: 2 bases; J trimming: 6 bases; junction bases outside the gene matches: 13. The CDR3 contains 16 residues. CDR3 residues: CASSINLAAGTGEQYF. CDR3 in DNA: TGTGCCAGTAGTATAAACCTAGCGGCGGGGACCGGCGAGCAGTACTTC.

V usage is TRBV3-1 (or the pseudogene TRBV3-2) and J usage is TRBJ2-5, with 10 bases matching TRBD2. CDR3 length: 14 residues. Germline loops: CDR1 LGHDT, CDR2 YNNKEL (reference sequence). V lost 1 base and J lost 7; bases outside the gene matches: 3. The DNA for the CDR3 is TGTGCCAGCAGCCAAGCTAGCGGGAGTGGGACCCAGTACTTC. Protein: CASSQASGSGTQYF.

J is TRBJ1-2 and V is TRBV6-6, with D tentatively TRBD1 (6 bases). The CDR3 covers 17 residues. Per the germline V gene, CDR1 is MNHNY and CDR2 is SVGAGI (reference sequence). Trimming pared 5 bases from V and 4 bases from J, leaving 23 bases between. This chain's CDR3 is CASSRQVLGSRGYGYTF. The DNA of the CDR3 is TGTGCCAGCAGTCGCCAGGTCCTAGGTTCCAGGGGCTATGGCTACACCTTC.

J is TRBJ1-5 and V is TRBV5-6; a weak D match, TRBD1 (5 bases). The germline V gene has CDR1 SGHDT and CDR2 YYEEEE. The V and J ends lost 0 bases and 3 bases respectively, with 16 bases between them. The CDR3 runs 17 residues. CDR3 region: CASSLEGGAVSNQPQHF. Here the CDR3 DNA reads TGTGCCAGCAGCTTGGAAGGCGGGGCCGTCTCCAATCAGCCCCAGCATTTT.

This clone was seen just once. This chain uses TRBV4-2 with TRBJ2-7, with TRBD2 identical over 12 bases. The CDR3 runs 15 residues. Germline CDR1 and CDR2: LGHNA and YNFKEQ. V shed 3 bases and J 5 bases; nucleotides not matched to a gene: 5. The CDR3 DNA sequence: TGTGCCAGCAGCCACGGACTAGCGGGGATCGACGAGCAGTACTTC. It yields the protein CASSHGLAGIDEQYF.

The rearrangement uses TRBV28 and TRBJ1-3; D is ambiguous. This CDR3 is 13 amino acids long. Germline V gives CDR1 MDHEN, CDR2 SYDVKM. The V and J ends lost 5 bases and 8 bases respectively, with 13 bases between them. CDR3 residues: CASSPPRADTIYF. The CDR3 bases are TGTGCCAGCAGTCCACCGAGGGCGGACACCATATATTTT.

The rearrangement links TRBV11-2 to TRBJ1-3; D is undetermined. The germline V gene encodes CDR1 SGHAT and CDR2 FQNNGV. The CDR3 loop spans 15 amino acids. V was clipped by 1 base and J by 0 bases, with 7 bases between them. For the CDR3, the DNA is TGTGCCAGCAGCTTAGTATGGGCCTCTGGAAACACCATATATTTT. Encoded protein: CASSLVWASGNTIYF.

The chain employs TRBV2 and TRBJ2-1; 9 positions match TRBD1. The CDR3 extends over 16 amino acids. The germline V gene encodes CDR1 SNHLY and CDR2 FYNNEI. V lost 1 base and J lost 3; bases outside the gene matches: 4. The CDR3 region has the DNA TGTGCCAGCAGTGAAGTAGTGACAGGGGGCTACAATGAGCAGTTCTTC. Translated: CASSEVVTGGYNEQFF.

The chain carries TRBV9 and TRBJ1-2; 10 bases map to TRBD1. The germline CDR1 and CDR2 sequences are SGDLS and YYNGEE. The V and J ends lost 5 bases and 3 bases, in that order; junction bases with no gene match: 4. The CDR3 totals 14 residues. In DNA, the CDR3 is TGTGCCAGCAGAGAGACAGGGGGCGACTATGGCTACACCTTC. Its protein product is CASRETGGDYGYTF.

This chain connects TRBV19 to TRBJ1-1; D is ambiguous. Germline CDR1 LNHDA, CDR2 SQIVND (reference sequence). The CDR3 has 13 amino acids. Trimming pared 7 bases from V and 0 bases from J, leaving 9 bases between. Here the CDR3 DNA reads TGTGCCAGTATCTTGACAATGAACACTGAAGCTTTCTTT. Its protein is CASILTMNTEAFF.

The chain employs TRBV30 and TRBJ2-3; D is possibly TRBD2 (5 bases). The V gene lost 3 bases and the J gene lost 2 bases, with 9 bases spanning the gap. The CDR3 is made up of 13 amino acids. The germline V gene encodes CDR1 GTSNPN and CDR2 SVGIG (reference sequence). The CDR3 DNA reads as TGTGCCTGGAGCCCCGGGAACACAGATACGCAGTATTTT. This encodes CAWSPGNTDTQYF.

The chain carries TRBV19 and TRBJ1-2; TRBD1 agrees at 9 bases. V lost 5 bases and J lost 6; bases outside the gene matches: 13. CDR3 length: 16 amino acids. Germline values: CDR1 LNHDA, CDR2 SQIVND (reference sequence). For the CDR3, the DNA is TGTGCCAGTAGTTCAATATCCGGGACAGGGATCGATGGCTACACCTTC. The encoded protein is CASSSISGTGIDGYTF.

The chain is built from TRBV9 and TRBJ1-6, with a possible D match to TRBD1 (5 bases). This CDR3 is 15 amino acids long. CDR1 and CDR2 from the germline V gene are SGDLS and YYNGEE. With 3 bases removed from V and 5 bases from J, the gap between germline ends came to 12 bases. CDR3 nucleotide sequence: TGTGCCAGCAGCGGAGCCTCAGGGAATAATTCACCCCTCCACTTT. It encodes CASSGASGNNSPLHF.

The genes are TRBV7-8 and TRBJ1-5; D unclear. This CDR3 has 15 residues. Germline V gene sequence: CDR1 SGHVS, CDR2 FQNEAQ. V dropped 5 bases and J dropped 7 bases, with 18 bases sitting between them. CDR3 nucleotide sequence: TGTGCCAGCAGCCGAGCCCCCGACTTCAGCCAGCCCCAGCATTTT. It encodes CASSRAPDFSQPQHF.

V gene TRBV11-1 combines with J gene TRBJ2-7; D gene ambiguous. Germline loops: CDR1 SGHAT, CDR2 FQDESV (reference sequence). Trimming shortened V by 2 bases and J by 3 bases, and 14 bases separated the two germline ends. The CDR3 runs 15 residues. In nucleotides, the CDR3 is TGTGCCAGCAGCTTATCCGGCGGAGAACACTACGAGCAGTACTTC. Its protein is CASSLSGGEHYEQYF. Looking up the rest from reference TRBV11-1 and TRBJ2-7 gives the full variable domain: EAEVAQSPRYKITEKSQAVAFWCDPISGHATLYWYRQILGQGPELLVQFQDESVVDDSQLPKDRFSAERLKGVDSTLKIQPAELGDSAMYLCASSLSGGEHYEQYFGPGTRLTVT.

This CDR3 is CASSLSEDTEAFF. CDR3 DNA: TGTGCCAGCAGCTTAAGCGAGGACACTGAAGCTTTCTTT. V is TRBV7-2 and J is TRBJ1-1; no definite D call. V was cut by 2 bases and J by 3 bases, with 7 bases left in between. CDR3 size: 13 residues. Looked up from germline, CDR1 is SGHTA and CDR2 is FQGNSA.

This chain joins TRBV28 and TRBJ1-2; D is undetermined. CDR1 is MDHEN and CDR2 is SYDVKM in the germline V gene. V was cut by 7 bases and J by 5 bases, with 11 bases left in between. The CDR3 extends over 12 amino acids. CDR3 in DNA: TGTGCCAGCATACGCGAGGGTTATGGCTACACCTTC. Protein product: CASIREGYGYTF.

V usage is TRBV28 and J usage is TRBJ1-5; the D is unclear. This CDR3 contains 15 residues. Trimming took 3 bases from V and 0 from J, leaving 9 bases between them. The germline V gene encodes CDR1 MDHEN and CDR2 SYDVKM. The CDR3 region is CASSFFTASNQPQHF. CDR3 bases: TGTGCCAGCAGTTTTTTCACAGCTAGCAATCAGCCCCAGCATTTT. The whole variable domain, remainder taken from reference TRBV28 and TRBJ1-5, is DVKVTQSSRYLVKRTGEKVFLECVQDMDHENMFWYRQDPGLGLRLIYFSYDVKMKEKGDIPEGYSVSREKKERFSLILESASTNQTSMYLCASSFFTASNQPQHFGDGTRLSIL.

Only one count was recorded for this clone. The chain is built from TRBV27 and TRBJ2-1; TRBD2 matches 12 bases. The CDR3 sequence is 18 residues long. Unmatched junction bases numbered 17, after V lost 6 bases and J lost 8 bases. Germline V CDR1 and CDR2: MNHEY, SMNVEV (reference sequence). Written as DNA, the CDR3 is TGTGCCAGCAGGAACAGGGCTAGCGGGAGGGCCATCGTCTATGAGCAGTTCTTC. Its protein product is CASRNRASGRAIVYEQFF.